The 22 T cell receptor beta chains below all came from one sample that was sequenced in a study of OX40 agonist ivuxolimab in advanced cancers. Repertoires were generated with immunoSEQ multiplex PCR, while TCRdb's copy carries only in-frame clones and drops some. The data contain tens of thousands of clones, about 85% of them singletons. This specimen consisted of CD4+ or CD8+ T cells sorted from blood, obtained in a trial of the OX40 agonist ivuxolimab. These receptors were taken from an adult with an advanced solid tumor such as melanoma, head and neck, liver or kidney cancer.

This chain's CDR3 is CASSQGGSQSQHF. CDR3 in DNA: TGTGCCAGCAGCCAAGGGGGCTCCCAGTCCCAGCATTTT. The chain is built from TRBV14 and TRBJ1-5, with a possible D match to TRBD1 (5 bases). The CDR3 is made up of 13 amino acids. Trimming took 1 base from V and 11 from J, leaving 12 bases between them. Germline CDR1 SGHDN, CDR2 FVKESK.

The chain joins TRBV6-1 to TRBJ1-1; 9 nucleotides match TRBD1. J was trimmed by 1 base and V by 6 bases; bases with no gene match: 3. The germline V gene encodes CDR1 MNHNS and CDR2 SASEGT. The CDR3 consists of 14 residues. The CDR3 DNA follows: TGTGCCAGCAGGGGGACAGGGCAGAACACTGAAGCTTTCTTT. Encoded protein: CASRGTGQNTEAFF.

The chain combines TRBV6-5 with TRBJ2-1; a possible D gene is TRBD1 (7 bases). Trimming took 4 bases from V and 2 from J, leaving 12 bases between them. This CDR3 region has 15 residues. Germline V gene lookup returns CDR1 MNHEY and CDR2 SVGAGI. As DNA, the CDR3 is TGTGCCAGCAGTTCGTTCAGGGGGGCCTACAATGAGCAGTTCTTC. The encoded protein is CASSSFRGAYNEQFF.

This clone came up a few times. The V gene is TRBV28, the J gene TRBJ1-2; TRBD1 might be the D (6 bases). The CDR3 has 15 residues. V gave up 7 bases and J gave up 4 bases, with 19 bases separating them. The germline V gene has CDR1 MDHEN and CDR2 SYDVKM. The CDR3 region is CASTKSFGGAYGYTF. The CDR3 DNA follows: TGTGCCAGCACCAAGTCGTTTGGGGGCGCCTATGGCTACACCTTC.

The chain has TRBV7-9 and TRBJ1-3; possible D gene TRBD1, 5 bases. The V gene lost 1 base and the J gene lost 1 base, with 8 bases spanning the gap. This CDR3 has 15 residues. Germline V CDR1 and CDR2: SEHNR, FQNEAQ (reference sequence). The CDR3, as DNA: TGTGCCAGCAGCTTAGACGGGGGATCTGGAAACACCATATATTTT. Translation: CASSLDGGSGNTIYF.

This clone was detected only once. The chain employs TRBV5-4 and TRBJ1-1; maybe TRBD1 (6 bases). Trimming removed 2 bases at V and 4 bases at J, with 12 bases between. The CDR3 loop spans 14 amino acids. Germline V gene data show CDR1 as SGHNT and CDR2 as YYREEE (reference sequence). The CDR3 bases are TGTGCCAGCAGCTTACAGGGTCTGGCCACTGAAGCTTTCTTT. It is translated as CASSLQGLATEAFF.

The chain combines TRBV5-6 with TRBJ2-5; D is ambiguous. Trimming left V 4 bases short and J 4 bases short, with 8 bases between. Germline lookup yields CDR1 SGHDT and CDR2 YYEEEE. The CDR3 is made up of 12 amino acids. CDR3 sequence: CASSAQTETQYF. CDR3 nucleotide sequence: TGTGCCAGCAGCGCACAGACAGAGACCCAGTACTTC.

This chain connects TRBV11-3 to TRBJ2-1; 7 bases align to TRBD1. CDR1 and CDR2 (germline): SGHNT, YENEEA. Trimming took 4 bases from V and 8 from J; bases not matched to a gene: 2. CDR3 length: 12 residues. Here the CDR3 reads CASSWTGDEQFF. The CDR3 DNA is TGTGCCAGCAGCTGGACAGGAGATGAGCAGTTCTTC.

This clone was seen a few times. J is TRBJ1-3 and V is TRBV2; the match to TRBD1 covers 8 bases. In germline, CDR1 is SNHLY, CDR2 FYNNEI. The CDR3 has 15 amino acids. The V and J ends lost 6 bases and 4 bases, in that order; junction bases with no gene match: 8. This CDR3 is CASSPGTGPGNTIYF. CDR3 nucleotide sequence: TGTGCCAGCAGCCCCGGGACAGGACCAGGAAACACCATATATTTT.

This rearrangement joins TRBV11-2 to TRBJ2-5, with 9 positions matching TRBD2. CDR3 size: 17 residues. Germline CDR1 SGHAT, CDR2 FQNNGV. The trim removed 4 bases at V and 4 bases at J, leaving 13 bases unmatched. The CDR3, as DNA: TGTGCCAGCAGCTCCCCTCCGGGCGGGAGGGGAACAGAGACCCAGTACTTC. This encodes CASSSPPGGRGTETQYF. Drawing the rest from reference TRBV11-2 and TRBJ2-5, the complete variable domain is EAGVAQSPRYKIIEKRQSVAFWCNPISGHATLYWYQQILGQGPKLLIQFQNNGVVDDSQLPKDRFSAERLKGVDSTLKIQPAKLEDSAVYLCASSSPPGGRGTETQYFGPGTRLLVL.

The chain combines TRBV9 with TRBJ2-3; TRBD1 matches at 8 bases. CDR1 is SGDLS, CDR2 YYNGEE, per germline. This CDR3 comprises 16 residues. V trimming: 1 base; J trimming: 0 bases; junction bases outside the gene matches: 4. CDR3 loop: CASSVRGQVSTDTQYF. The DNA for the CDR3 is TGTGCCAGCAGCGTACGGGGACAGGTTAGCACAGATACGCAGTATTTT. The whole variable domain, remainder taken from reference TRBV9 and TRBJ2-3, is DSGVTQTPKHLITATGQRVTLRCSPRSGDLSVYWYQQSLDQGLQFLIQYYNGEERAKGNILERFSAQQFPDLHSELNLSSLELGDSALYFCASSVRGQVSTDTQYFGPGTRLTVL.

The CDR3 sequence is CASSLTTGGIYEQYF. The DNA of the CDR3 is TGTGCCAGCAGTTTAACAACAGGGGGCATATACGAGCAGTACTTC. The gene calls are TRBV6-5 and TRBJ2-7; 9 nucleotides agree with TRBD1. V dropped 4 bases and J dropped 4; count of bases not matched to a gene: 8. CDR3 length equals 15 residues. Germline CDR1 MNHEY, CDR2 SVGAGI.

The chain has TRBV7-9 and TRBJ2-6; no firm D call. CDR1 SEHNR and CDR2 FQNEAQ come from the germline V gene (reference sequence). The CDR3 spans 17 residues. Trimming shortened V by 6 bases and J by 0 bases, and 15 bases separated the two germline ends. The CDR3 is CASSQTKTPSGANVLTF. Here the CDR3 DNA reads TGTGCCAGCAGTCAAACAAAGACACCCTCTGGGGCCAACGTCCTGACTTTC. The full variable domain, its missing parts supplied by reference TRBV7-9 and TRBJ2-6, is DTGVSQNPRHKITKRGQNVTFRCDPISEHNRLYWYRQTLGQGPEFLTYFQNEAQLEKSRLLSDRFSAERPKGSFSTLEIQRTEQGDSAMYLCASSQTKTPSGANVLTFGAGSRLTVL.

This chain uses TRBV7-3 with TRBJ2-2; 7 bases map to TRBD2. Germline V lookup: CDR1 SGHTA, CDR2 FQGTGA. CDR3 size: 16 residues. V lost 3 bases to trimming and J lost 6 bases; unmatched junction nucleotides: 10. This CDR3 is CASSLLPPGGPGELFF. CDR3 bases: TGTGCCAGCAGCTTGTTGCCCCCGGGGGGTCCCGGGGAGCTGTTTTTT.

The CDR3 DNA is TGTGCCAGCAGTAGGGCGGTGGATCAGCCCCAGCATTTT. Its protein is CASSRAVDQPQHF. V gene TRBV6-1 combines with J gene TRBJ1-5; D is unresolved. CDR1 and CDR2 (germline): MNHNS, SASEGT. V dropped 5 bases and J dropped 5 bases, with 10 bases sitting between them. The length of the CDR3 is 13 residues.

This sequence joins TRBV5-4 and TRBJ1-1; 7 bases agree with TRBD1. The germline V gene encodes CDR1 SGHNT and CDR2 YYREEE (reference sequence). This CDR3 comprises 15 residues. The trim removed 0 bases at V and 1 base at J, leaving 3 bases unmatched. The CDR3 protein is CASSLAHRGNTEAFF. The CDR3 coding sequence is TGTGCCAGCAGCTTGGCCCACAGGGGGAACACTGAAGCTTTCTTT.

The rearrangement links TRBV6-6 to TRBJ2-7; 7 nucleotides line up with TRBD2. The ends lost 5 bases at V and 2 bases at J; junction bases unmatched: 6. CDR3 size: 14 residues. Germline loops: CDR1 MNHNY, CDR2 SVGAGI (reference sequence). The CDR3 DNA reads TGTGCCAGCAGTCCGGGGGGAGGCACCTACGAGCAGTACTTC. Its translation: CASSPGGGTYEQYF.

The gene calls are TRBV6-1 and TRBJ1-2; D gene uncertain. V shed 7 bases and J shed 7 bases, with 16 bases lying between them. Looked up from germline, CDR1 is MNHNS and CDR2 is SASEGT. This CDR3 has 13 residues. The CDR3 DNA reads as TGTGCCAGCACTAGAGGAGAGTCGGTTGGCTACACCTTC. Translation: CASTRGESVGYTF.

The chain couples TRBV14 to TRBJ2-5; D not resolved. This CDR3 is 15 amino acids long. Germline loops: CDR1 SGHDN, CDR2 FVKESK. V lost 0 bases and J lost 4, with 12 bases in between. The CDR3 protein is CASSQEQPVRETQYF. CDR3 DNA: TGTGCCAGCAGCCAAGAACAGCCTGTCCGAGAGACCCAGTACTTC.

This clone was picked up one time. The chain uses TRBV6-5 and TRBJ1-1, with a tentative D call TRBD1 (6 bases). Germline CDR1 and CDR2: MNHEY and SVGAGI. V was clipped by 6 bases and J by 6 bases, with 14 bases between them. This CDR3 contains 13 residues. This CDR3 reads CASRQMQGPEAFF. The CDR3 DNA is TGTGCCAGCAGGCAAATGCAGGGGCCTGAAGCTTTCTTT.

The gene calls are TRBV28 and TRBJ2-7; 10 positions match TRBD2. The CDR3 runs 15 residues. Germline CDR1 MDHEN, CDR2 SYDVKM. The V segment lost 6 bases and the J segment 3 bases; nucleotides outside the gene matches: 8. CDR3 region: CASSPPLAGDYEQYF. In DNA form, the CDR3 reads TGTGCCAGCAGCCCCCCCCTAGCGGGGGACTACGAGCAGTACTTC.

The genes are TRBV30 and TRBJ1-5; D might be TRBD1 (5 bases). CDR1 and CDR2 from the germline V gene are GTSNPN and SVGIG (reference sequence). With 0 bases removed from V and 5 bases from J, the gap between germline ends came to 11 bases. This CDR3 comprises 14 residues. CDR3 amino acids: CAWSVTGGHQPQHF. Written as DNA, the CDR3 is TGTGCCTGGAGTGTAACGGGGGGTCATCAGCCCCAGCATTTT.